The sequence of this TCR beta chain was determined in a study of cytomegalovirus exposure and HLA in healthy donors. The study, taken as a whole, reports: Near-uniform donor sequencing depth was presumed by presence/absence analyses. An observed cluster of highly shared sequence variants was recorded as a likely sequencing artifact. Among CMV-associated TCR beta chains, most appeared HLA-restricted in a later analysis. Later analysis identified a missense DCLRE1C variant that was linked to TCR beta V- and J-gene trimming.

The germline V gene has CDR1 SGHNT and CDR2 YYREEE (reference sequence). This CDR3 spans 15 amino acids. The V end lost 0 bases, the J end lost 4 bases, and 12 bases lay between the germline ends. Both 60 Vbeta primers and 13 Jbeta primers went into the PCR. TCRdb's copy holds only in-frame clones and misses some; the assay was immunoSEQ multiplex PCR. This table holds fewer than 100,000 clones, just under 80% found once. Of note for this clone: Antigen: not known.

The sequence was obtained from a male donor in good health and CMV-seropositive. Sequenced: PBMCs. The V and J genes are TRBV5-4 and TRBJ2-3; maybe TRBD2 (5 bases). In DNA, the CDR3 is TGTGCCAGCAGCTTGGGGGTACCGAGGGCAGATACGCAGTATTTT. Its translation is CASSLGVPRADTQYF.